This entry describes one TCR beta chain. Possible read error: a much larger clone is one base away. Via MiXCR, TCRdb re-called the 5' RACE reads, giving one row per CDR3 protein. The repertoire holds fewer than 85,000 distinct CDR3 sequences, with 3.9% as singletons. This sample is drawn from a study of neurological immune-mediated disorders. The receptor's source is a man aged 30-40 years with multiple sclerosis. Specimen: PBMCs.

The CDR3 region has the DNA TGTGCCAGCAGATCCCGGTGGGCGCAGTTCTTC. Amino acids: CASRSRWAQFF. This chain joins TRBV11-2 and TRBJ2-1; D not certain. The CDR3 consists of 11 residues. Trimming removed 6 bases at V and 12 bases at J, with 12 bases between. Germline CDR1 and CDR2: SGHAT and FQNNGV.